These 30 T cell receptor beta chains originate from one sample sequenced in a study of prognosis after radiotherapy for stage I lung cancer. TCR beta CDR3 was amplified from genomic DNA by two-round multiplex PCR. The authors ran first-round PCR with primers specific to each TRBV and TRBJ gene. TCRdb reprocessed the multiplex PCR reads with MiXCR, giving one entry per CDR3 protein. The repertoire holds approximately 18,000 distinct CDR3 sequences, with approximately 15% as singletons. The sequenced sample was PBMCs, obtained before or after stereotactic body radiation therapy (not recorded which). These receptors were collected from a donor of 50 years or more with non-small cell lung cancer.

This clonotype was recorded many times. The chain links TRBV7-6 to TRBJ2-2; D remains unclear. The CDR3 spans 13 residues. CDR1 SGHVS and CDR2 FNYEAQ come from the germline V gene. V was pared by 3 bases and J by 5 bases, with 7 bases between. The CDR3 nucleotides read TGTGCCAGCAGCTTGGCCTTGACCGGGGAGCTGTTTTTT. This translates into CASSLALTGELFF.

This clonotype was detected many times. The chain employs TRBV7-6 and TRBJ2-2; D unclear. The ends were cut back, 1 base at V and 0 bases at J, with 9 bases in the middle. Germline values: CDR1 SGHVS, CDR2 FNYEAQ. This CDR3 contains 16 residues. In DNA, the CDR3 is TGTGCCAGCAGCTTAGGAACAGCCTCGAACACCGGGGAGCTGTTTTTT. It encodes CASSLGTASNTGELFF.

This clonotype has at least ten counts. This sequence joins TRBV11-2 and TRBJ1-2, with D possibly matching TRBD1 (5 bases). This CDR3 is 14 amino acids long. CDR1 is SGHAT and CDR2 is FQNNGV in the germline V gene. V was shortened by 0 bases and J by 5 bases, with 10 bases between the two germline ends. This CDR3 reads CASSLEFQGYGYTF. As DNA, the CDR3 is TGTGCCAGCAGCTTAGAGTTCCAGGGATATGGCTACACCTTC.

This clonotype was detected ten times or more. The rearrangement joins TRBV11-3 to TRBJ2-1; D perhaps matches TRBD2 (7 bases). This CDR3 is built from 13 residues. The germline CDR1 and CDR2 sequences are SGHNT and YENEEA. V was cut by 8 bases and J by 4 bases, with 12 bases left in between. CDR3 nucleotides: TGTGCCAGCCGAGGGGGGGGATACAATGAGCAGTTCTTC. Its translation is CASRGGGYNEQFF.

At least ten counts were recorded for this clonotype. This chain links TRBV18 with TRBJ1-6; 9 nucleotides line up with TRBD1. The ends lost 3 bases at V and 5 bases at J; junction bases unmatched: 2. Germline V gene lookup returns CDR1 KGHSH and CDR2 LQKENI. The length of the CDR3 is 15 residues. Here the CDR3 reads CASSPGTGNNSPLHF. CDR3 DNA sequence: TGTGCCAGCTCACCCGGGACAGGGAATAATTCACCCCTCCACTTT.

This clonotype has at least ten counts. The gene calls are TRBV5-6 and TRBJ2-2; TRBD2 agrees at 7 bases. The CDR3 totals 16 residues. V dropped 2 bases and J dropped 4; count of bases not matched to a gene: 8. From germline, CDR1 is SGHDT and CDR2 YYEEEE. The CDR3 sequence is CASSLIGLETTGELFF. CDR3 sequence (DNA): TGTGCCAGCAGCTTAATCGGACTAGAGACCACCGGGGAGCTGTTTTTT.

This clonotype was recorded at least ten times. The rearrangement links TRBV12-3 or TRBV12-4 to TRBJ1-2; D call uncertain. The CDR3 spans 17 residues. Trimming pared 5 bases from V and 2 bases from J, leaving 21 bases between. CDR3 sequence: CASSPMTRTNLNYGYTF. Written as DNA, the CDR3 is TGTGCCAGCAGTCCCATGACCCGAACCAACCTGAACTATGGCTACACCTTC.

This clonotype was seen only a few times. A read error may explain this, as a much larger clone is one base away. The gene calls are TRBV29-1 and TRBJ2-2; TRBD1 agrees at 9 bases. This CDR3 is built from 13 residues. Germline loops: CDR1 SQVTM, CDR2 ANQGSEA. The CDR3 here is CSVQGANTGELLF. Here the CDR3 DNA reads TGCAGCGTACAGGGGGCAAACACCGGGGAGCTGCTTTTT.

This clonotype was detected ten times or more. The J gene is TRBJ1-4, the V gene TRBV18; perhaps TRBD1 as D (5 bases). V was trimmed by 5 bases and J by 7 bases, leaving 14 bases between them. The CDR3 consists of 14 residues. Germline V gene data show CDR1 as KGHSH and CDR2 as LQKENI. CDR3 residues: CASSLGLQSEKLFF. DNA for the CDR3: TGTGCCAGCTCATTGGGGCTTCAATCTGAAAAACTGTTTTTT.

The sample holds many counts of this clonotype. This chain uses TRBV7-9 with TRBJ2-1, with D perhaps matching TRBD2 (7 bases). The V and J ends lost 7 bases and 8 bases respectively, with 12 bases between them. This CDR3 is 12 amino acids long. Looked up from germline, CDR1 is SEHNR and CDR2 is FQNEAQ (reference sequence). CDR3 residues: CASIQGGDEQFF. The CDR3 DNA is TGTGCCAGCATCCAAGGGGGGGATGAGCAGTTCTTC.

This clonotype has ten or more counts. The J gene is TRBJ1-1, the V gene TRBV6-1; 9 bases line up with TRBD1. The CDR3 contains 17 residues. Germline assignment: CDR1 MNHNS and CDR2 SASEGT. V shed 3 bases, J shed 3 bases, and the junction held 11 bases outside the gene matches. Here the CDR3 DNA reads TGTGCCAGCAGTGACCGACGGGACAGGGAGCGGGACACTGAAGCTTTCTTT. This sequence encodes CASSDRRDRERDTEAFF.

At least ten counts were recorded for this clonotype. V gene TRBV18 combines with J gene TRBJ1-4; TRBD1 might be the D (6 bases). V lost 2 bases to trimming and J lost 1 base, with 8 bases between them. This CDR3 comprises 15 residues. Germline CDR1 reads KGHSH; CDR2 reads LQKENI. The CDR3, as DNA: TGTGCCAGCTCACCATTACAGGGAACTAATGAAAAACTGTTTTTT. As protein: CASSPLQGTNEKLFF.

This clonotype was recorded at least ten times. The V and J genes are TRBV29-1 and TRBJ2-1; either TRBD1 or TRBD2 may fit D (6 bases each). Per the germline V gene, CDR1 is SQVTM and CDR2 is ANQGSEA. This CDR3 spans 13 amino acids. The V end was cut by 7 bases, the J end by 2 bases, with 12 bases between. The CDR3 bases are TGCAGCGCGGCGGGACATACCTACAATGAGCAGTTCTTC. It is translated as CSAAGHTYNEQFF.

The chain uses TRBV27 and TRBJ2-1; 9 bases agree with TRBD1. With 6 bases clipped from V and 5 bases from J, the junction kept 5 bases outside the gene matches. CDR3 length: 14 amino acids. Germline CDR1 MNHEY, CDR2 SMNVEV (reference sequence). CDR3: CASRSWTGDNEQFF. In nucleotides, the CDR3 is TGTGCCAGCAGGTCCTGGACAGGGGACAATGAGCAGTTCTTC.

This clonotype counts as medium-sized (0.01 to 0.1%). The genes are TRBV27 and TRBJ2-7; 8 bases are a match to TRBD2. CDR3 size: 13 residues. Trimming cost V 7 bases and J 2 bases; bases outside gene matches: 4. Germline assignment: CDR1 MNHEY and CDR2 SMNVEV (reference sequence). The CDR3 DNA is TGTGCCAGCAAAACTAGCGGAGCCTACGAGCAGTACTTC. As protein: CASKTSGAYEQYF.

This clonotype was seen at least ten times. This chain connects TRBV6-1 to TRBJ1-5; D ambiguous. Germline V gives CDR1 MNHNS, CDR2 SASEGT. V was cut by 7 bases and J by 2 bases, with 9 bases left in between. This CDR3 is 13 amino acids long. CDR3 coding DNA: TGTGCCAGCACTGGGGATGGCAATCAGCCCCAGCATTTT. As protein: CASTGDGNQPQHF.

In its sample, this clonotype was seen many times. Here the CDR3 DNA reads TGTGCCACCAGCAGACCCACCCCGGGACGAACCTACGAGCAGTACTTC. Translation: CATSRPTPGRTYEQYF. The V and J genes are TRBV15 and TRBJ2-7; perhaps D is TRBD1 or TRBD2 (5 bases each). Germline CDR1 LNHNV, CDR2 YYDKDF (reference sequence). The CDR3 has 16 amino acids. Trimming shortened V by 2 bases and J by 2 bases, and 16 bases separated the two germline ends.

The table lists this clonotype with many counts. V and J are TRBV6-1 and TRBJ2-7; 10 bases fit TRBD1. The CDR3 is made up of 15 amino acids. Germline V gene lookup returns CDR1 MNHNS and CDR2 SASEGT. J lost 2 bases, V lost 2 bases, and 3 bases had no gene match. DNA for the CDR3: TGTGCCAGCAGTGAATGGGACAGGGGACCCTACGAGCAGTACGTC. It encodes CASSEWDRGPYEQYV.

By sample fraction, this clonotype is medium-sized. The genes are TRBV6-1 and TRBJ2-2, with 10 bases fitting TRBD1. CDR1 is MNHNS, CDR2 SASEGT, per germline. This CDR3 region has 15 residues. Unmatched junction bases numbered 8, after V lost 8 bases and J lost 5 bases. As DNA, the CDR3 is TGTGCCAGCCGCCGGGACAGGGGTAGAACCGGGGAGCTGTTTTTT. Protein sequence: CASRRDRGRTGELFF.

For this clonotype: This likely stems from a read error, as it lies one base from a far larger clone. The CDR3 spells CASSHGSEQYF. The CDR3 DNA is TGTGCCAGCAGTCACGGAAGTGAGCAGTACTTC. The V gene is TRBV27, the J gene TRBJ2-7; D is uncertain. V was pared by 5 bases and J by 7 bases, with 9 bases between. CDR1 and CDR2 from the germline V gene are MNHEY and SMNVEV (reference sequence). The CDR3 spans 11 residues.

This clonotype was observed at least ten times. This sequence joins TRBV7-8 and TRBJ1-1; 7 nucleotides agree with TRBD1. Germline V gives CDR1 SGHVS, CDR2 FQNEAQ. This CDR3 contains 15 residues. With 4 bases clipped from V and 5 bases from J, the junction kept 10 bases outside the gene matches. CDR3 coding DNA: TGTGCCAGCAGCTATTATAGGGGGCATTTGACTGAAGCTTTCTTT. Residues: CASSYYRGHLTEAFF.

This clonotype was observed at least ten times. The V call is TRBV11-2, the J call TRBJ2-5; unclear D gene. Trimming pared 4 bases from V and 1 base from J, leaving 10 bases between. This CDR3 is 14 amino acids long. Germline values: CDR1 SGHAT, CDR2 FQNNGV. Written as DNA, the CDR3 is TGTGCCAGCAGCTCTTACAGTACCCAAGAGACCCAGTACTTC. This gives the protein CASSSYSTQETQYF.

This clonotype was seen repeatedly, ten times or more. The chain recombines TRBV6-5 with TRBJ2-4, with TRBD1 matching 7 bases. Germline trimming cut 2 bases from V and 4 bases from J; bases unmatched to any gene: 5. CDR1 is MNHEY, CDR2 SVGAGI, per germline. The CDR3 contains 15 residues. The CDR3 protein is CASSYPKQGKNIQYF. The CDR3 DNA reads TGTGCCAGCAGTTACCCGAAACAGGGGAAAAACATTCAGTACTTC.

In its sample, this clonotype is medium-sized (0.01 to 0.1%). The genes are TRBV12-3 or TRBV12-4 and TRBJ1-4; D not certain. The V and J ends lost 6 bases and 10 bases respectively, with 12 bases between them. The CDR3 sequence is 12 residues long. The CDR3 DNA follows: TGTGCCAGCAGCCCCGGCCCAACAAAACTGTTTTTT. Its translation: CASSPGPTKLFF.

This clonotype is classed as medium-sized. The V call is TRBV7-9, the J call TRBJ2-3, with D unresolved. Per the germline V gene, CDR1 is SEHNR and CDR2 is FQNEAQ (reference sequence). There are 14 residues in the CDR3. V lost 1 base and J 8 bases, leaving 13 bases between the germline ends. The DNA of the CDR3 is TGTGCCAGCAGCTTAGAGGGAACCCTGAGTACGCAGTATTTT. Translating it yields CASSLEGTLSTQYF.

This clonotype was detected ten times or more. The chain joins TRBV6-1 to TRBJ2-7, with TRBD2 identical over 11 bases. Germline V gives CDR1 MNHNS, CDR2 SASEGT. The ends lost 6 bases at V and 4 bases at J; junction bases unmatched: 8. The CDR3 is made up of 15 amino acids. Written as DNA, the CDR3 is TGTGCCAGCAGCCTAGCGGGAGGTTTTGTGTACGAGCAGTACTTC. Encoded protein: CASSLAGGFVYEQYF.

This clonotype was seen at least ten times. The chain carries TRBV30 and TRBJ2-3; D ambiguous. The V gene's germline CDR1 is GTSNPN and CDR2 SVGIG (reference sequence). CDR3 length: 14 residues. With 0 bases removed from V and 2 bases from J, the gap between germline ends came to 9 bases. DNA for the CDR3: TGTGCCTGGAGTGTATTGCCCCTCACAGATACGCAGTATTTT. Its protein is CAWSVLPLTDTQYF.

The sample holds many counts of this clonotype. This chain connects TRBV14 to TRBJ1-1; maybe TRBD1 (6 bases). V was shortened by 1 base and J by 6 bases, with 18 bases between the two germline ends. The CDR3 runs 16 residues. Germline V gives CDR1 SGHDN, CDR2 FVKESK. CDR3 in amino acids: CASSQGLYSGTPEAFF. CDR3 sequence (DNA): TGTGCCAGCAGCCAAGGTCTCTACTCCGGGACACCTGAAGCTTTCTTT.

In its sample, this clonotype was seen many times. V usage is TRBV30 and J usage is TRBJ1-2; maybe TRBD1 (5 bases). V was trimmed by 2 bases and J by 0 bases, leaving 19 bases between them. Germline CDR1 and CDR2: GTSNPN and SVGIG (reference sequence). There are 17 residues in the CDR3. In nucleotides, the CDR3 is TGTGCCTGGAGTCAACCTCCGGGACTGGGGTCTAACTATGGCTACACCTTC. It codes for CAWSQPPGLGSNYGYTF.

Ten or more counts support this clonotype. Because the CDR3's place on the DNA is in doubt, the DNA is left out and the CDR3 is given as listed by TCRdb. The chain joins TRBV27 to TRBJ1-1; no check of the table's D call, TRBD1, against the DNA was made. The CDR3 is 18 residues long, ends included. The germline V gene encodes CDR1 MNHEY and CDR2 SMNVEV (reference sequence). CDR3 region: CASSILGQGRIMNTEAFF.